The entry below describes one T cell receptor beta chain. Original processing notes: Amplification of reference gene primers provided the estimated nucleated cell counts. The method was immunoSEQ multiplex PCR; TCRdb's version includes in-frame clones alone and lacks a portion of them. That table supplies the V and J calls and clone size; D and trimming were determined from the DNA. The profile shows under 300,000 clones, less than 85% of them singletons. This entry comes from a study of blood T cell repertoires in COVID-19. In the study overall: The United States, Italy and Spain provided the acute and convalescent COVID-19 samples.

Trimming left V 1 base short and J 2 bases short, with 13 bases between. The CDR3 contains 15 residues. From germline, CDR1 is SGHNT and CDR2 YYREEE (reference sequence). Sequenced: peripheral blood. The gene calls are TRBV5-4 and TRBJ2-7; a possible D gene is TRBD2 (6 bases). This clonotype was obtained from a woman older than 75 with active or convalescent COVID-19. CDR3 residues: CASSLFGGPPYEQYF. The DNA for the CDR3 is TGTGCCAGCAGCTTGTTCGGGGGACCACCCTACGAGCAGTACTTC.